The clone carrying this T cell receptor (beta chain) has only a few counts. Its antigen is still unknown. The data are from a study of T cell responses to AZD1222 COVID-19 vaccine. General observations from the study: The study sampled repertoires only after the peak T cell response. White British donors predominated, females outnumbered males, and clonal diversity was possibly underestimated.

Here immunoSEQ multiplex PCR was the method, and the copy in TCRdb shows in-frame clones only, minus some. The table lists 180,000 or so clones, approximately 90% of them singletons. Germline lookup yields CDR1 MNHEY and CDR2 SVGAGI. The ends were cut back, 8 bases at V and 0 bases at J, with 11 bases in the middle. CDR3 length equals 15 residues. The sample in question was peripheral blood, obtained 28 days after the second AZD1222 dose. The TCR comes from an adult who received the AZD1222 COVID-19 vaccine. V usage is TRBV6-5 and J usage is TRBJ2-6; D ambiguous. The CDR3 DNA reads TGTGCCAGCCTTACCCACGCCTCTGGGGCCAACGTCCTGACTTTC. This encodes CASLTHASGANVLTF.